This TCR beta chain derives from a study of OX40 agonist ivuxolimab in advanced cancers. Study-level background: Of mixed ages from about 20 to 80 and averaging about 65 years, the group was about 80% male.

Clones were sequenced by immunoSEQ multiplex PCR, and TCRdb holds only the in-frame ones, with some missing. The table lists approximately 67,000 clones, 65% to 85% of them singletons, with around 8% in the top ten. V lost 5 bases, J lost 7 bases, and 20 bases lay in between. Germline loops: CDR1 SEHNR, CDR2 FQNEAQ (reference sequence). The CDR3 totals 16 residues. This clone was detected a few times. This TCR derives from an adult with an advanced solid tumor such as melanoma, head and neck, liver or kidney cancer. The sequencing here drew on CD4+ or CD8+ T cells sorted from blood, taken in a trial of the OX40 agonist ivuxolimab. The V and J genes are TRBV7-9 and TRBJ2-2; either TRBD1 or TRBD2 may supply D (5 bases each). CDR3 in amino acids: CASSLTPAERGGELFF. In nucleotides, the CDR3 is TGTGCCAGCAGCCTCACTCCAGCCGAGAGGGGCGGGGAGCTGTTTTTT.